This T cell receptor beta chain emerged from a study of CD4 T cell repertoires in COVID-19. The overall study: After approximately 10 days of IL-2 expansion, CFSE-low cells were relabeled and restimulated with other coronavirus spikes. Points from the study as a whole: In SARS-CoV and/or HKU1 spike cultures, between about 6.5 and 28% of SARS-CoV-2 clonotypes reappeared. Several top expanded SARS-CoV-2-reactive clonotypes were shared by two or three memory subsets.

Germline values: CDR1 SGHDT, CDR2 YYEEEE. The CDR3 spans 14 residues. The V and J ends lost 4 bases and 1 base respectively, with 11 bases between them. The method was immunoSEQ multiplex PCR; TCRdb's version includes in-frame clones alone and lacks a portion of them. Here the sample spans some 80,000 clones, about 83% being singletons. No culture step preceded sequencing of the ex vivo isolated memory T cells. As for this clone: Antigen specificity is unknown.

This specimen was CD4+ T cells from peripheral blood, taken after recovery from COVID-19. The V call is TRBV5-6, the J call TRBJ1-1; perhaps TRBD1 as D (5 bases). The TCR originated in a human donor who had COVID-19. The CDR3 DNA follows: TGTGCCAGCAGCCAAGGGACGGCGAACACTGAAGCTTTCTTT. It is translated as CASSQGTANTEAFF.